This is a list of T cell receptor beta chains from one sample in a study of blood T cell repertoires in COVID-19. The assay was immunoSEQ multiplex PCR, and TCRdb's table has in-frame clones only and misses some. This sample has about 330,000 clones; roughly 90% occur once, and the top ten carry more than 0.8%. Sequencing was performed on PBMCs or T cells enriched from blood (not recorded which). These receptors were taken from a woman aged 30 to 39 who had recovered from COVID-19. The CDR3 runs from the conserved cysteine through the conserved F or W. The order of the fields is D gene, V gene, CDR3 protein. D genes are given only for firm matches.

d_call: -; v_call: TRBV5-1; cdr3_aa: CASSLSGINEQFF
d_call: TRBD1; v_call: TRBV6-6; cdr3_aa: CASRADRASRDTQYF
d_call: -; v_call: TRBV7-9; cdr3_aa: CASSLYVGGSYGYTF
d_call: TRBD1; v_call: TRBV7-2; cdr3_aa: CASSSGQGPNQPQHF
d_call: TRBD1; v_call: TRBV3-1/TRBV3-2; cdr3_aa: CASSQPSRDRLYEQYF
d_call: TRBD1; v_call: TRBV7-9; cdr3_aa: CASSTGGNEKLFF
d_call: -; v_call: TRBV28; cdr3_aa: CASGSVTQLDYGYTF
d_call: TRBD2; v_call: TRBV9; cdr3_aa: CASSPPTQLAGGYNEQFF
d_call: -; v_call: TRBV28; cdr3_aa: CASLHRASNQPQHF
d_call: TRBD1; v_call: TRBV12-3/TRBV12-4; cdr3_aa: CASRSGGREKLFF
d_call: TRBD2; v_call: TRBV28; cdr3_aa: CASSSGLAGGSYNEQFF
d_call: -; v_call: TRBV13; cdr3_aa: CASSLVWGVDGYTF
d_call: TRBD2; v_call: TRBV4-3; cdr3_aa: CASSQGLGGGYNEQFF
d_call: TRBD2; v_call: TRBV7-2; cdr3_aa: CASSPIGGAPDTQYF
d_call: -; v_call: TRBV7-9; cdr3_aa: CASSSHRDKNIQYF
d_call: TRBD2; v_call: TRBV11-3; cdr3_aa: CASSLGSGEGLEQFF
d_call: -; v_call: TRBV4-1; cdr3_aa: CASSQVRTVNQPQHF
d_call: TRBD1; v_call: TRBV5-6; cdr3_aa: CASSETGVYEQYF
d_call: -; v_call: TRBV7-6; cdr3_aa: CASSLNPAGAGETQYF
d_call: -; v_call: TRBV21-1; cdr3_aa: CANSRDSNGNTIYF
d_call: TRBD1; v_call: TRBV9; cdr3_aa: CASSPLGQGANTIYF